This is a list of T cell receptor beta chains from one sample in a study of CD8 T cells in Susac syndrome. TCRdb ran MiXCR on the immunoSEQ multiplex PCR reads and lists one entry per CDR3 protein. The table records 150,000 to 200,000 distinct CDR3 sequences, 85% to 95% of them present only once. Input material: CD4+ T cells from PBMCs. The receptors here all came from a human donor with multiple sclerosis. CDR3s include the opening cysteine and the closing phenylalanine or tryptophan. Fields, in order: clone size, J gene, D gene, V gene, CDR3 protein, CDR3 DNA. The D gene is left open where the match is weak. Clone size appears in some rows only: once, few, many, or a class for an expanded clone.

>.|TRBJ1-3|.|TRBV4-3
CASSHQGSGNTIYF
TGCGCCAGCAGCCACCAGGGATCTGGAAACACCATATATTTT
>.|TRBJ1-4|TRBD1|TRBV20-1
CSATRRTGVINEKLFF
TGCAGTGCTACTCGGCGGACAGGCGTAATTAATGAAAAACTGTTTTTT
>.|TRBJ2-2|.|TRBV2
CASKGEGSGELFF
TGTGCCAGCAAGGGGGAGGGGTCCGGGGAGCTGTTTTTT
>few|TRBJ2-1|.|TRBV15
CATSRDSGSYNEQFF
TGTGCCACCAGCCGGGACTCCGGCTCCTACAATGAGCAGTTCTTC
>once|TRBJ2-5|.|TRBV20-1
CSASTGALQETQYF
TGCAGTGCTAGTACGGGAGCCCTCCAGGAGACCCAGTACTTC
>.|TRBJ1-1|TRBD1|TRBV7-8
CASSRQGARTEAFF
TGTGCCAGCAGCCGACAGGGGGCGAGAACTGAAGCTTTCTTT
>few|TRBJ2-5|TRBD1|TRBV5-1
CASRYAGTGRETQYF
TGCGCCAGCAGATATGCCGGGACAGGGCGAGAGACCCAGTACTTC
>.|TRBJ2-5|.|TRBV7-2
CASSFNQGKETQYF
TGTGCCAGCAGCTTTAATCAGGGGAAGGAGACCCAGTACTTC
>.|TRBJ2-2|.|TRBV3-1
CASSQAGSQNTGELFF
TGTGCCAGCAGCCAAGCCGGGTCCCAGAACACCGGGGAGCTGTTTTTT
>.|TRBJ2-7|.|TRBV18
CASSPGEVTSYEQYF
TGTGCCAGCTCACCGGGAGAAGTCACCTCCTACGAGCAGTACTTC
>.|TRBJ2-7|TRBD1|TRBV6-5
CASSLTGTGYYEQYF
TGTGCCAGCAGCCTTACCGGGACAGGGTACTACGAGCAGTACTTC
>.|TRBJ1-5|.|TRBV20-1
CSARGRDQPQHF
TGCAGTGCTAGAGGCAGGGATCAGCCCCAGCATTTT
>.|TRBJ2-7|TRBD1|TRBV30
CAWSVRDRRFGEQYF
TGTGCCTGGAGTGTAAGGGACAGAAGGTTCGGCGAGCAGTACTTC
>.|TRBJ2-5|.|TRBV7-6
CASSLAFTLRETQYF
TGTGCCAGCAGCTTAGCGTTCACCCTCCGGGAGACCCAGTACTTC
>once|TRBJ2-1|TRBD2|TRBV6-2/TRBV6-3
CASSMDGTSGAYEQFF
TGTGCCAGCAGTATGGACGGGACTAGCGGGGCCTATGAGCAGTTCTTC
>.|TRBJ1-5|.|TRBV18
CASSPLGQSGQPQHF
TGTGCCAGCTCACCACTCGGACAGTCCGGGCAGCCCCAGCATTTT
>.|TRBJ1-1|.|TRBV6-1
CATSDRGKNTEAFF
TGTGCCACCTCCGATCGGGGGAAGAACACTGAAGCTTTCTTT
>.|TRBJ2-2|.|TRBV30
CAWTRDRGDGELFF
TGTGCCTGGACCAGGGACCGCGGTGACGGGGAGCTGTTTTTT
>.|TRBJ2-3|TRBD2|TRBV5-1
CASRDSGGYTDTQYF
TGCGCCAGCAGAGATAGCGGGGGTTACACAGATACGCAGTATTTT
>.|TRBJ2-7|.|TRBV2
CASNSVLSEQYF
TGTGCCAGCAATTCGGTACTAAGCGAGCAGTACTTC
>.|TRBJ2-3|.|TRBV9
CASSVSEYTDTQYF
TGTGCCAGCAGCGTATCGGAGTATACAGATACGCAGTATTTT
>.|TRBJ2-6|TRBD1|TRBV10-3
CAIQGQGARSGANVLTF
TGTGCCATCCAGGGACAGGGGGCGCGTAGTGGGGCCAACGTCCTGACTTTC
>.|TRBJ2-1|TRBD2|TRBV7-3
CASSSLRGGLFF
TGTGCCAGCAGTTCATTGCGGGGGGGACTGTTCTTC
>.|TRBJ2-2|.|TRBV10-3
CATSGVPGELFF
TGTGCCACATCGGGGGTCCCCGGGGAGCTGTTTTTT
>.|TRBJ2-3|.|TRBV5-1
CASSSGTRLGDTQYF
TGCGCCAGCAGCTCCGGGACAAGGCTCGGGGATACGCAGTATTTT
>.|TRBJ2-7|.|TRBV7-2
CASSFPSGLQYF
TGTGCCAGCAGCTTTCCCTCAGGCTTACAGTACTTC